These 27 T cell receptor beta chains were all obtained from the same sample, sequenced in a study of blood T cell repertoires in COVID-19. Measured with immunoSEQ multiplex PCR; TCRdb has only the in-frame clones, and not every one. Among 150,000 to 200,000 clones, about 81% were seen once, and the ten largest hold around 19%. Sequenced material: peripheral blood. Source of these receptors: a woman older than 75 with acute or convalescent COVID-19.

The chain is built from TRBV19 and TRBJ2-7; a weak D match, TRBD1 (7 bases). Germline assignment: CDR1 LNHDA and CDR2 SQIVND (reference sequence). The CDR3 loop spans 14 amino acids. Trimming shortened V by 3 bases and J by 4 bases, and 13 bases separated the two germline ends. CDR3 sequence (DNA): TGTGCCAGTAGTATCGGGGGACAGAGTTACGAGCAGTACTTC. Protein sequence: CASSIGGQSYEQYF.

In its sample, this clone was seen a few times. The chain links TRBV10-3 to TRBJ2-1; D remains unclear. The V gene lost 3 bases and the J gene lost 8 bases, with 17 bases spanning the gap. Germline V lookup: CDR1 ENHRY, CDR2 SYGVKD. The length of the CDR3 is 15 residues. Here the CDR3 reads CAISDLNPSPDEQFF. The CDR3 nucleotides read TGTGCCATCAGTGATTTGAATCCCTCACCGGATGAGCAGTTCTTC.

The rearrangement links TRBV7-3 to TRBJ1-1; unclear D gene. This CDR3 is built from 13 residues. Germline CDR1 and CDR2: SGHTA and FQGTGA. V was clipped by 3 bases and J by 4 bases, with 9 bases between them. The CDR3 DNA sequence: TGTGCCAGCAGCTTCTCAGGTAGCACTGAAGCTTTCTTT. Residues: CASSFSGSTEAFF.

CDR3 sequence: CASRDSLAKNIQYF. Written as DNA, the CDR3 is TGTGCCAGCAGGGACAGCTTAGCCAAAAACATTCAGTACTTC. V is TRBV28 and J is TRBJ2-4; TRBD1 is a possible D gene (6 bases). This CDR3 is built from 14 residues. With 6 bases removed from V and 0 bases from J, the gap between germline ends came to 9 bases. CDR1 and CDR2 (germline): MDHEN, SYDVKM.

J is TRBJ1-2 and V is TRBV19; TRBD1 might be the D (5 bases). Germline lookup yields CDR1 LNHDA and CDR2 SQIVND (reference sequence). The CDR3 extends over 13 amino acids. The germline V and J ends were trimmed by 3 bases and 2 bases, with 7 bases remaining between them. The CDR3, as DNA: TGTGCCAGTAGTATGGCAGGGAACTATGGCTACACCTTC. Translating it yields CASSMAGNYGYTF.

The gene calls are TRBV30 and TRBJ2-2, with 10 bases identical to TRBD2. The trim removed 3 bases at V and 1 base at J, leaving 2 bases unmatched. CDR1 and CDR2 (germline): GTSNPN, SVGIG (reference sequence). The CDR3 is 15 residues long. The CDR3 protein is CAWRVAGGNTGELFF. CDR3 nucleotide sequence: TGTGCCTGGAGGGTAGCGGGGGGGAACACCGGGGAGCTGTTTTTT.

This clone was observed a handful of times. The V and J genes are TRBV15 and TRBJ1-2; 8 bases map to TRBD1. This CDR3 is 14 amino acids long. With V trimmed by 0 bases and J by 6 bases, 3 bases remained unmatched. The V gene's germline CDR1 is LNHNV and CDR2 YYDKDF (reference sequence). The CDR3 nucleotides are TGTGCCACCAGCAGAGATACAGGGGGTAATGGCTACACCTTC. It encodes CATSRDTGGNGYTF.

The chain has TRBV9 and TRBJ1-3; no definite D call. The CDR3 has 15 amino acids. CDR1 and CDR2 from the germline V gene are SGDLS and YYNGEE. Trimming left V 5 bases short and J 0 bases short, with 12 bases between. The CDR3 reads CASSHNIFSGNTIYF. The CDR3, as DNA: TGTGCCAGCAGTCACAATATTTTCTCTGGAAACACCATATATTTT.

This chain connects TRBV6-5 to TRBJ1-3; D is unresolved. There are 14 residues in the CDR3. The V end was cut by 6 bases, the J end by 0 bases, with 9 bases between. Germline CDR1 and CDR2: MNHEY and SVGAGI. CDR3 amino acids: CASSPRFSGNTIYF. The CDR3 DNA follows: TGTGCCAGCAGCCCCCGTTTCTCTGGAAACACCATATATTTT.

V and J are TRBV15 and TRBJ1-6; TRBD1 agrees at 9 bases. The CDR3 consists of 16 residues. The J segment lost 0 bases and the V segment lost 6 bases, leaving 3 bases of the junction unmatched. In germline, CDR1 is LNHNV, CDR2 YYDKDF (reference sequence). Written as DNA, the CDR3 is TGTGCCACCAGGGGGACAGGGAGCTCCTATAATTCACCCCTCCACTTT. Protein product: CATRGTGSSYNSPLHF.

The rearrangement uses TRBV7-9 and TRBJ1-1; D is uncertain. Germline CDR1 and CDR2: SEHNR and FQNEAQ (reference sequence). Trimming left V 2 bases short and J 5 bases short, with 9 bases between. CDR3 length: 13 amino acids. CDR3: CASSLLAGTEAFF. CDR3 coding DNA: TGTGCCAGCAGCTTACTCGCGGGTACTGAAGCTTTCTTT. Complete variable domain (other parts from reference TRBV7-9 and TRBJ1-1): DTGVSQNPRHKITKRGQNVTFRCDPISEHNRLYWYRQTLGQGPEFLTYFQNEAQLEKSRLLSDRFSAERPKGSFSTLEIQRTEQGDSAMYLCASSLLAGTEAFFGQGTRLTVV.

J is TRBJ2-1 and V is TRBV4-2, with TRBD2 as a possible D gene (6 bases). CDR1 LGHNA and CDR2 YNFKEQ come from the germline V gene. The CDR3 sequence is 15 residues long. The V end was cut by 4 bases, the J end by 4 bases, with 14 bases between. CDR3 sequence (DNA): TGTGCCAGCAGCCCGCACGGGGGATCGTACAATGAGCAGTTCTTC. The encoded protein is CASSPHGGSYNEQFF.

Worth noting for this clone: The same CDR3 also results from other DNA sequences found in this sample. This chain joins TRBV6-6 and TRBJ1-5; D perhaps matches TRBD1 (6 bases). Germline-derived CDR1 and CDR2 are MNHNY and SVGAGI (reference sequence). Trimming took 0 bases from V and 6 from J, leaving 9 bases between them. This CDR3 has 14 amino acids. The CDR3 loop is CASSYSGGGQPQHF. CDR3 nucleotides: TGTGCCAGCAGTTACTCTGGGGGCGGTCAGCCCCAGCATTTT.

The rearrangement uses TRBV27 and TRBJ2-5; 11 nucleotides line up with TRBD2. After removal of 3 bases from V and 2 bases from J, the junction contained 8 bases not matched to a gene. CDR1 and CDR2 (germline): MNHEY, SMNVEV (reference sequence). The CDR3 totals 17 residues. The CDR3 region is CASSFRRLAGHQETQYF. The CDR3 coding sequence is TGTGCCAGCAGTTTCCGGCGACTAGCGGGACATCAAGAGACCCAGTACTTC.

CDR3 residues: CASSGTAGQILLGYTF. CDR3 DNA sequence: TGTGCCAGCAGTGGCACGGCCGGACAGATCCTTCTTGGCTACACCTTC. The V call is TRBV6-6, the J call TRBJ1-2; D may be TRBD1 (6 bases). Trimming stripped 5 bases from V and 7 bases from J, with 23 bases between. CDR1 MNHNY and CDR2 SVGAGI come from the germline V gene (reference sequence). The CDR3 consists of 16 residues.

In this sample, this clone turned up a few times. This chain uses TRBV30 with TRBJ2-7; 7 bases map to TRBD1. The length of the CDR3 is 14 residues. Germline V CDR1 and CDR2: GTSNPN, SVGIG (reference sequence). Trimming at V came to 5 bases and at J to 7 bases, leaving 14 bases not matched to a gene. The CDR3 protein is CAWSRDSFIGEQYF. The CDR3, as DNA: TGTGCCTGGTCCCGGGACAGTTTCATTGGGGAGCAGTACTTC.

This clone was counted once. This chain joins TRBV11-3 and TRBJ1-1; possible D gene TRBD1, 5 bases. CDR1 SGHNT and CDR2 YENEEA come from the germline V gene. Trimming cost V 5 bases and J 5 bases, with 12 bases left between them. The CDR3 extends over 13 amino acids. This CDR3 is CASSRQTRTEAFF. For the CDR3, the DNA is TGTGCCAGCAGCAGACAGACGAGGACTGAAGCTTTCTTT.

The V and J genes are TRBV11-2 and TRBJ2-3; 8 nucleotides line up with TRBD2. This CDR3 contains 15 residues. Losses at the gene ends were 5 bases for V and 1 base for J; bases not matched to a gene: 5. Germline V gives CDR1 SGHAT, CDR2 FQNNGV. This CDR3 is CASSRSGARTDTQYF. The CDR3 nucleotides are TGTGCCAGCAGCCGTAGCGGGGCCCGCACAGATACGCAGTATTTT.

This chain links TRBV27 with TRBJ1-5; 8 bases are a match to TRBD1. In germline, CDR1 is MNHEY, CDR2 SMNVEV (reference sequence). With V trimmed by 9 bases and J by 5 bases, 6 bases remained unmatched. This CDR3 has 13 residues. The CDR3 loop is CASAPTGDQPQHF. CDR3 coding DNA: TGTGCCAGTGCGCCGACAGGGGATCAGCCCCAGCATTTT.

The CDR3 DNA is TGTGCCAGCAGACGACTAGGTTCTGAGGGGAATACGCAGTATTTT. It encodes CASRRLGSEGNTQYF. This sequence joins TRBV27 and TRBJ2-3, with TRBD2 as a possible D gene (6 bases). Trimming removed 6 bases from V and 7 bases from J, with 20 bases in between. CDR1 and CDR2 (germline): MNHEY, SMNVEV (reference sequence). The CDR3 is 15 residues long.

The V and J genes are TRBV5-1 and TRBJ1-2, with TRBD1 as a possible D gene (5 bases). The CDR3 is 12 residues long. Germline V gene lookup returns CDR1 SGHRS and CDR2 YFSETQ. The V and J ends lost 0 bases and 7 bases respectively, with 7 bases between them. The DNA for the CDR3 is TGCGCCAGCAGCTTGGCAGGGTTTGGCTACACCTTC. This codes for CASSLAGFGYTF.

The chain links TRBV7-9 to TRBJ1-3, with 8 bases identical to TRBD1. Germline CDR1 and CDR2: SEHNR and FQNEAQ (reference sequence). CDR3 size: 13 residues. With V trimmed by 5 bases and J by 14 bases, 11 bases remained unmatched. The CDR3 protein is CASSPRTGRDVYF. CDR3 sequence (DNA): TGTGCCAGCAGCCCTAGGACAGGGCGAGACGTATATTTT. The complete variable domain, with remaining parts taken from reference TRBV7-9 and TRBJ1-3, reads DTGVSQNPRHKITKRGQNVTFRCDPISEHNRLYWYRQTLGQGPEFLTYFQNEAQLEKSRLLSDRFSAERPKGSFSTLEIQRTEQGDSAMYLCASSPRTGRDVYFGEGSWLTVV.

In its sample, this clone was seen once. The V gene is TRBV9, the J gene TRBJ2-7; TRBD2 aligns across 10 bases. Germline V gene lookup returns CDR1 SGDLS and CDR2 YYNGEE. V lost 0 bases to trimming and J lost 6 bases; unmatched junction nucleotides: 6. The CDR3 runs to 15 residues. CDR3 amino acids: CASSVGGAGGSEQYF. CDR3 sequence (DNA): TGTGCCAGCAGCGTAGGAGGAGCGGGGGGGTCCGAGCAGTACTTC. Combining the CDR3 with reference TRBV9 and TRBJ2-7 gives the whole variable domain DSGVTQTPKHLITATGQRVTLRCSPRSGDLSVYWYQQSLDQGLQFLIQYYNGEERAKGNILERFSAQQFPDLHSELNLSSLELGDSALYFCASSVGGAGGSEQYFGPGTRLTVT.

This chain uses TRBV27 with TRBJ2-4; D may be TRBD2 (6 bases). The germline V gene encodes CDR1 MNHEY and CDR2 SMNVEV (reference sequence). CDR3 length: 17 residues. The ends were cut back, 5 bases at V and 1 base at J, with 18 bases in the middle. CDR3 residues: CASSPTVRGVAKNIQYF. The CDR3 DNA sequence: TGTGCCAGCAGTCCGACGGTGCGGGGAGTCGCCAAAAACATTCAGTACTTC.

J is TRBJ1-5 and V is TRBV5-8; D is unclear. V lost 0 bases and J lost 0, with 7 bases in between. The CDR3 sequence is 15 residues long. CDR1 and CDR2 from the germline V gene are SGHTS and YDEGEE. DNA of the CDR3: TGTGCCAGCAGCTTGGGGCAGTATAGCAATCAGCCCCAGCATTTT. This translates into CASSLGQYSNQPQHF.

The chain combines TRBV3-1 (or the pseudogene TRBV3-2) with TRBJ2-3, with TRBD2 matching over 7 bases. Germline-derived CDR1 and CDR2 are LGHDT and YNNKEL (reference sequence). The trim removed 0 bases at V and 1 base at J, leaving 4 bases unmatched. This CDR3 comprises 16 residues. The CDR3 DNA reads TGTGCCAGCAGCCAAGATTTGAGCGGGGGCACAGATACGCAGTATTTT. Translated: CASSQDLSGGTDTQYF.

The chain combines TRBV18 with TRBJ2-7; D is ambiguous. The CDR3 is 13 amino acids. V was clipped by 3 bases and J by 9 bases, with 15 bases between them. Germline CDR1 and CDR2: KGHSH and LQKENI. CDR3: CASSPMRIEAQYF. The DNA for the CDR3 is TGTGCCAGCTCACCCATGAGGATTGAAGCGCAGTACTTC. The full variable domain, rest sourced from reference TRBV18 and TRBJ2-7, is NAGVMQNPRHLVRRRGQEARLRCSPMKGHSHVYWYRQLPEEGLKFMVYLQKENIIDESGMPKERFSAEFPKEGPSILRIQQVVRGDSAAYFCASSPMRIEAQYFGPGTRLTVT.